Shown below are 2 T cell receptor beta chains from a single sample sequenced in a study of cytomegalovirus exposure and HLA in healthy donors (TCRdb year 2017). Library prep was done by the immunoSEQ multiplex PCR assay. A mixture of 60 forward primers for TCR Vbeta segments and 13 reverse primers for TCR Jbeta segments was used in the multiplex PCR. Drawn from immuneACCESS, this table holds only the in-frame rearrangements with V and J called that TCRdb kept. Clones are partly lost; checked studies trace under half to an unresolved V gene and leave the rest unexplained. This sample has under 200,000 clones in its table, and around three quarters of those were observed once. The biggest ten clones account for approximately 5.1% of the sample. Sequencing used PBMCs. All receptors come from a man aged 35 to 55 in good health and CMV-seronegative.

This clone occurred a few times. This sequence joins TRBV7-6 and TRBJ2-7; 7 nucleotides match TRBD1. Germline loops: CDR1 SGHVS, CDR2 FNYEAQ. The J segment lost 5 bases and the V segment lost 5 bases, leaving 9 bases of the junction unmatched. The CDR3 has 14 residues. The DNA of the CDR3 is TGTGCCAGCAGCGAAACAGGGGAAGTGGACGAGCAGTACTTC. Translated, it gives CASSETGEVDEQYF.

The genes are TRBV19 and TRBJ1-1; no clear D. V was clipped by 3 bases and J by 7 bases, with 6 bases between them. CDR1 is LNHDA and CDR2 is SQIVND in the germline V gene (reference sequence). This CDR3 is built from 11 residues. The CDR3 DNA sequence: TGTGCCAGTAGTATCCGGTTTGAAGCTTTCTTT. This gives the protein CASSIRFEAFF. The full variable domain, with the rest looked up from reference TRBV19 and TRBJ1-1, is DGGITQSPKYLFRKEGQNVTLSCEQNLNHDAMYWYRQDPGQGLRLIYYSQIVNDFQKGDIAEGYSVSREKKESFPLTVTSAQKNPTAFYLCASSIRFEAFFGQGTRLTVV.